This T cell receptor beta chain was captured in a study of cytomegalovirus exposure and HLA in healthy donors. Overall study results and limits: A later analysis reportedly identified an Asian-associated ancestry cluster as carrying fewer N-insertions than the roughly 700-donor mean. Presence/absence analyses assumed roughly uniform sequencing depth across donors. Reported results showed that the classifier diagnosed cytomegalovirus status with high specificity and sensitivity. Later analysis suggested most CMV-associated TCR beta chains were HLA-restricted.

This PCR relied on a set of 60 Vbeta primers and 13 Jbeta primers. The table came from immunoSEQ multiplex PCR; TCRdb's copy has only in-frame clones and leaves some out. The sample records some 120,000 clones, over 70% being singletons. Germline V gene lookup returns CDR1 SEHNR and CDR2 FQNEAQ (reference sequence). With 5 bases removed from V and 1 base from J, the gap between germline ends came to 8 bases. The CDR3 consists of 13 residues. A note on this clone: Its antigen is still unknown.

This sequence joins TRBV7-9 and TRBJ1-1; D not certain. This clonotype originated in a woman aged 18-29 years in good health and CMV-seronegative. The sequencing input was PBMCs. The CDR3 coding sequence is TGTGCCAGCAGCCCCAGGTGGAACACTGAAGCTTTCTTT. Protein: CASSPRWNTEAFF.